Listed here are 27 T cell receptor beta chains from one sample, sequenced in a study of blood T cell repertoires in COVID-19. Assay used: immunoSEQ multiplex PCR; TCRdb lists only in-frame clones, some missing. The sample holds around 150,000 clones, over 80% seen once. The specimen was peripheral blood. The origin of the receptors is a woman older than 75 with active or convalescent COVID-19.

The rearrangement links TRBV19 to TRBJ1-6; D is undetermined. CDR3 length: 17 amino acids. The germline CDR1 and CDR2 sequences are LNHDA and SQIVND (reference sequence). V gave up 6 bases and J gave up 5 bases, with 20 bases separating them. DNA of the CDR3: TGTGCCAGTAGCCCCTTTCGGGTGGGAGCAGATAATTCACCCCTCCACTTT. It specifies CASSPFRVGADNSPLHF. The entire variable domain, with the rest obtained from reference TRBV19 and TRBJ1-6, is as follows: DGGITQSPKYLFRKEGQNVTLSCEQNLNHDAMYWYRQDPGQGLRLIYYSQIVNDFQKGDIAEGYSVSREKKESFPLTVTSAQKNPTAFYLCASSPFRVGADNSPLHFGNGTRLTVT.

The chain couples TRBV19 to TRBJ1-2; D is unclear. Germline V CDR1 and CDR2: LNHDA, SQIVND (reference sequence). V gave up 2 bases and J gave up 6 bases, with 10 bases separating them. The CDR3 loop spans 13 amino acids. This CDR3 is CASSIMDSNGYTF. DNA of the CDR3: TGTGCCAGTAGTATAATGGACTCTAATGGCTACACCTTC. The full variable domain, completed using reference TRBV19 and TRBJ1-2, is DGGITQSPKYLFRKEGQNVTLSCEQNLNHDAMYWYRQDPGQGLRLIYYSQIVNDFQKGDIAEGYSVSREKKESFPLTVTSAQKNPTAFYLCASSIMDSNGYTFGSGTRLTVV.

This sequence joins TRBV7-9 and TRBJ1-2, with no clear D. The germline V and J ends were trimmed by 5 bases and 5 bases, with 9 bases remaining between them. The CDR3 runs 12 residues. Germline CDR1 reads SEHNR; CDR2 reads FQNEAQ (reference sequence). The CDR3 sequence: CASSPSRYGYTF. In DNA form, the CDR3 reads TGTGCCAGCAGCCCAAGTCGGTATGGCTACACCTTC. Together with reference TRBV7-9 and TRBJ1-2, the CDR3 gives the full variable domain: DTGVSQNPRHKITKRGQNVTFRCDPISEHNRLYWYRQTLGQGPEFLTYFQNEAQLEKSRLLSDRFSAERPKGSFSTLEIQRTEQGDSAMYLCASSPSRYGYTFGSGTRLTVV.

The chain employs TRBV10-3 and TRBJ2-5, with 8 bases matching TRBD2. The junction had 4 bases not matched to a gene; V was cut back by 8 bases and J by 2 bases. CDR3 length: 13 amino acids. CDR1 and CDR2 (germline): ENHRY, SYGVKD. The CDR3 sequence: CAIGTRAQETQYF. The DNA of the CDR3 is TGTGCCATCGGGACTAGGGCACAAGAGACCCAGTACTTC.

The gene calls are TRBV4-3 and TRBJ2-3; the match to TRBD2 covers 9 bases. Per the germline V gene, CDR1 is LGHNA and CDR2 is YSLEER. The CDR3 extends over 16 amino acids. J gave up 3 bases and V 1 base, and 5 bases lay outside the gene matches. The CDR3 DNA reads TGCGCCAGCAGCCAAGGCTCAAGCGGGGGGACAGATACGCAGTATTTT. Its translation: CASSQGSSGGTDTQYF.

This chain links TRBV4-3 with TRBJ1-6; TRBD1 matches at 10 bases. Trimming at V came to 0 bases and at J to 11 bases, leaving 7 bases not matched to a gene. This CDR3 comprises 16 residues. Germline lookup yields CDR1 LGHNA and CDR2 YSLEER. The CDR3 here is CASSQDETGGYAPLHF. CDR3 nucleotides: TGCGCCAGCAGCCAAGATGAGACAGGGGGCTACGCACCCCTCCACTTT.

The CDR3 here is CASSQTWGGPIGVFTDTQYF. CDR3 sequence (DNA): TGTGCCAGCAGCCAGACGTGGGGGGGGCCGATCGGAGTCTTCACAGATACGCAGTATTTT. The chain joins TRBV3-1 (or the pseudogene TRBV3-2) to TRBJ2-3, with D tentatively TRBD2 (7 bases). This CDR3 has 20 amino acids. Trimming cost V 3 bases and J 2 bases, with 27 bases left between them. Germline lookup yields CDR1 LGHDT and CDR2 YNNKEL (reference sequence).

This rearrangement joins TRBV10-3 to TRBJ2-7, with TRBD1 matching 11 bases. The CDR3 runs to 15 residues. Germline CDR1 and CDR2: ENHRY and SYGVKD. Unmatched junction bases numbered 16, after V lost 11 bases and J lost 7 bases. CDR3 DNA sequence: TGTGCCGCCCGCCCGGGGGGGACAGGGGGAGGGGAGCAGTACTTC. Its translation is CAARPGGTGGGEQYF.

The chain is built from TRBV13 and TRBJ2-3, with 11 bases aligning to TRBD2. Germline V gives CDR1 PRHDT, CDR2 FYEKMQ (reference sequence). CDR3 length equals 15 residues. J lost 6 bases, V lost 5 bases, and 7 bases had no gene match. CDR3 coding DNA: TGTGCCAGCAGCCTAGCGGGGGGACGGCTCGATACGCAGTATTTT. The encoded protein is CASSLAGGRLDTQYF.

The rearrangement uses TRBV5-1 and TRBJ1-1; TRBD1 agrees at 10 bases. Germline CDR1 SGHRS, CDR2 YFSETQ. The trim removed 6 bases at V and 9 bases at J, leaving 8 bases unmatched. The CDR3 is 13 residues long. The CDR3 nucleotides read TGCGCCAGCATGGGGACAGGGGATCCAAAAGCTTTCTTT. Translation gives CASMGTGDPKAFF. The full variable domain, rest sourced from reference TRBV5-1 and TRBJ1-1, is KAGVTQTPRYLIKTRGQQVTLSCSPISGHRSVSWYQQTPGQGLQFLFEYFSETQRNKGNFPGRFSGRQFSNSRSEMNVSTLELGDSALYLCASMGTGDPKAFFGQGTRLTVV.

This clone has more than one count but fewer than ten. The V and J genes are TRBV4-3 and TRBJ1-1, with 9 bases fitting TRBD1. The CDR3 consists of 16 residues. V lost 1 base, J lost 5 bases, and 8 bases stayed unmatched. CDR1 is LGHNA, CDR2 YSLEER, per germline. CDR3 DNA: TGCGCCAGCAGCCAAGTACTACAGGGGGCCAGGACTGAAGCTTTCTTT. Translated: CASSQVLQGARTEAFF.

This clone was picked up a small number of times. The chain recombines TRBV25-1 with TRBJ2-5; no clear D. CDR3 length equals 13 residues. Trimming left V 2 bases short and J 2 bases short, with 6 bases between. The germline V gene has CDR1 MGHDK and CDR2 SYGVNS. CDR3 DNA: TGTGCCAGCAGTGAAATAGTTCAAGAGACCCAGTACTTC. It is translated as CASSEIVQETQYF.

This clone has only one observation. The chain is built from TRBV10-3 and TRBJ1-3, with TRBD1 matching 9 bases. Losses at the gene ends were 7 bases for V and 4 bases for J; bases not matched to a gene: 17. Per the germline V gene, CDR1 is ENHRY and CDR2 is SYGVKD. The CDR3 is 18 residues long. CDR3 loop: CAITKGPSQGASGNTIYF. Written as DNA, the CDR3 is TGTGCCATCACTAAAGGTCCCTCACAGGGGGCGTCGGGAAACACCATATATTTT.

V and J are TRBV3-1 (or the pseudogene TRBV3-2) and TRBJ2-5, with 9 bases lining up with TRBD1. This CDR3 contains 16 residues. The junction had 10 bases not matched to a gene; V was cut back by 4 bases and J by 4 bases. Germline assignment: CDR1 LGHDT and CDR2 YNNKEL (reference sequence). This CDR3 reads CASSLRRQGGLETQYF. The CDR3 DNA follows: TGTGCCAGCAGCCTGCGAAGACAGGGGGGTTTAGAGACCCAGTACTTC.

The J gene is TRBJ2-3, the V gene TRBV7-9, with 9 bases aligning to TRBD1. Losses at the gene ends were 3 bases for V and 7 bases for J; bases not matched to a gene: 8. Germline assignment: CDR1 SEHNR and CDR2 FQNEAQ (reference sequence). The CDR3 extends over 15 amino acids. The CDR3, as DNA: TGTGCCAGCAGCTTCCCCCGACAGGGGGGAAATACGCAGTATTTT. Amino acid sequence: CASSFPRQGGNTQYF. The variable domain in full, with the rest retrieved from reference TRBV7-9 and TRBJ2-3, is DTGVSQNPRHKITKRGQNVTFRCDPISEHNRLYWYRQTLGQGPEFLTYFQNEAQLEKSRLLSDRFSAERPKGSFSTLEIQRTEQGDSAMYLCASSFPRQGGNTQYFGPGTRLTVL.

This clone was counted a few times. The genes are TRBV30 and TRBJ1-2; D is possibly TRBD1 (5 bases). This CDR3 comprises 13 residues. CDR1 is GTSNPN and CDR2 is SVGIG in the germline V gene (reference sequence). The V and J ends lost 0 bases and 4 bases respectively, with 9 bases between them. CDR3: CAWSVTALYGYTF. CDR3 sequence (DNA): TGTGCCTGGAGTGTGACAGCTCTCTATGGCTACACCTTC.

Only a few counts were recorded for this clone. V is TRBV3-1 (or the pseudogene TRBV3-2) and J is TRBJ1-6; D might be TRBD1 (5 bases). The CDR3 sequence is 13 residues long. V lost 1 base and J 9 bases, leaving 7 bases between the germline ends. The germline CDR1 and CDR2 sequences are LGHDT and YNNKEL (reference sequence). DNA for the CDR3: TGTGCCAGCAGCCAAGTGGGGGGTTCACCCCTCCACTTT. Its protein is CASSQVGGSPLHF.

The count of this clone is one. This CDR3 is also generated by other DNA sequences in the sample. The V call is TRBV7-2, the J call TRBJ2-7, with TRBD1 identical over 10 bases. V trimming: 3 bases; J trimming: 4 bases; junction bases outside the gene matches: 3. CDR3 length: 14 amino acids. From germline, CDR1 is SGHTA and CDR2 FQGNSA. CDR3 residues: CASSFGQGGYEQYF. As DNA, the CDR3 is TGTGCCAGCAGCTTCGGACAGGGGGGTTACGAGCAGTACTTC. The variable domain in full, with the rest retrieved from reference TRBV7-2 and TRBJ2-7, is GAGVSQSPSNKVTEKGKDVELRCDPISGHTALYWYRQSLGQGLEFLIYFQGNSAPDKSGLPSDRFSAERTGGSVSTLTIQRTQQEDSAVYLCASSFGQGGYEQYFGPGTRLTVT.

This clone was picked up one time. V gene TRBV27 combines with J gene TRBJ1-2, with D possibly TRBD1 on 5 matching bases. The CDR3 totals 14 residues. Germline CDR1 reads MNHEY; CDR2 reads SMNVEV (reference sequence). Trimming pared 6 bases from V and 5 bases from J, leaving 16 bases between. DNA for the CDR3: TGTGCCAGCAGCCCGGACACGGTACCGTATGGCTACACCTTC. It specifies CASSPDTVPYGYTF.

This rearrangement joins TRBV13 to TRBJ1-1, with D possibly being TRBD1 (6 bases). V was trimmed by 2 bases and J by 2 bases, leaving 12 bases between them. This CDR3 comprises 15 residues. Germline CDR1 reads PRHDT; CDR2 reads FYEKMQ (reference sequence). The CDR3 nucleotides read TGTGCCAGCAGCTTAAGTGGGGGGGCTAACACTGAAGCTTTCTTT. Its translation: CASSLSGGANTEAFF.

This rearrangement joins TRBV5-4 to TRBJ1-2; 7 bases are shared with TRBD1. V was clipped by 3 bases and J by 4 bases; unmatched bases: 15. Germline loops: CDR1 SGHNT, CDR2 YYREEE (reference sequence). CDR3 size: 17 residues. The CDR3 spells CASSSFDRTGALYGYTF. For the CDR3, the DNA is TGTGCCAGCAGCTCCTTTGACCGAACAGGGGCGCTCTATGGCTACACCTTC.

V and J are TRBV6-6 and TRBJ1-2, with a possible D match to TRBD1 (6 bases). The CDR3 contains 16 residues. V was pared by 4 bases and J by 6 bases, with 21 bases between. Germline CDR1 is MNHNY and CDR2 is SVGAGI (reference sequence). CDR3 sequence (DNA): TGTGCCAGCAGTTTCACAAGACAGGAACTATCTGATGGCTACACCTTC. Amino acid sequence: CASSFTRQELSDGYTF.

The chain has TRBV4-1 and TRBJ1-6; maybe TRBD1 (6 bases). This CDR3 spans 17 amino acids. With 4 bases removed from V and 4 bases from J, the gap between germline ends came to 17 bases. Germline loops: CDR1 MGHRA, CDR2 YSYEKL. In DNA, the CDR3 is TGCGCCAGCAGCCCTACCGGGAACAGGGATTATAATTCACCCCTCCACTTT. Its protein is CASSPTGNRDYNSPLHF.

The chain is built from TRBV6-5 and TRBJ1-1; no firm D call. V lost 6 bases, J lost 5 bases, and 16 bases lay in between. Germline V lookup: CDR1 MNHEY, CDR2 SVGAGI. The CDR3 spans 14 residues. The CDR3 DNA reads as TGTGCCAGCAGATATGACGGGGATAGGACTGAAGCTTTCTTT. Its protein is CASRYDGDRTEAFF.

This clone came up once. The rearrangement uses TRBV19 and TRBJ2-7; no definite D call. Trimming removed 5 bases from V and 4 bases from J, with 18 bases in between. This CDR3 contains 15 residues. The germline V gene encodes CDR1 LNHDA and CDR2 SQIVND (reference sequence). The DNA for the CDR3 is TGTGCCAGTAGTCCCGGATTCGGCGCGGTATACGAGCAGTACTTC. Translating gives CASSPGFGAVYEQYF. Together with reference TRBV19 and TRBJ2-7, the CDR3 gives the full variable domain: DGGITQSPKYLFRKEGQNVTLSCEQNLNHDAMYWYRQDPGQGLRLIYYSQIVNDFQKGDIAEGYSVSREKKESFPLTVTSAQKNPTAFYLCASSPGFGAVYEQYFGPGTRLTVT.

This clone was seen many times. The chain recombines TRBV7-9 with TRBJ1-3; TRBD1 is a possible D gene (5 bases). CDR3 length equals 14 residues. V dropped 5 bases and J dropped 8 bases, with 16 bases sitting between them. Germline-derived CDR1 and CDR2 are SEHNR and FQNEAQ (reference sequence). CDR3 in amino acids: CASSGRDSRDTIYF. For the CDR3, the DNA is TGTGCCAGCAGCGGCCGGGACTCACGGGACACCATATATTTT.

The chain uses TRBV5-1 and TRBJ2-5, with D perhaps TRBD1 (5 bases). Germline loops: CDR1 SGHRS, CDR2 YFSETQ. This CDR3 comprises 15 residues. Trimming left V 0 bases short and J 2 bases short, with 11 bases between. Here the CDR3 reads CASSLARATQETQYF. The CDR3 bases are TGCGCCAGCAGCTTGGCCAGGGCCACTCAAGAGACCCAGTACTTC.